These 16 T cell receptor beta chains came from one sample sequenced in a study of metastatic and nonmetastatic thyroid tumors. From the PCR reads, TCRdb re-called clones with MiXCR. The table records under 35,000 clones, over 15% of them present only once. All patients were untreated before thyroid surgery. The sample taken for sequencing was blood. Source of these receptors: a female donor with papillary thyroid cancer or a benign thyroid nodule (not recorded which). Some clones in this sample may be carry-over from other donors' samples.

This clone was counted ten times or more. The chain joins TRBV28 to TRBJ1-5, with D unclear. The germline V gene encodes CDR1 MDHEN and CDR2 SYDVKM. The CDR3 is made up of 15 amino acids. Between the trimmed V and J ends, which lost 5 bases and 6 bases, there was a span of 17 bases. Here the CDR3 reads CASSPNIGGSQPQHF. The CDR3 DNA follows: TGTGCCAGCAGTCCCAATATAGGAGGGAGTCAGCCCCAGCATTTT.

In this sample, this clone turned up many times. This chain connects TRBV15 to TRBJ1-1, with 9 nucleotides matching TRBD1. From germline, CDR1 is LNHNV and CDR2 YYDKDF (reference sequence). Trimming cost V 9 bases and J 4 bases; bases outside gene matches: 3. There are 12 residues in the CDR3. CDR3 DNA: TGTGCCACGTCGACAGGGGGCACTGAAGCTTTCTTT. It is translated as CATSTGGTEAFF.

In this sample, this clone turned up many times. The V call is TRBV20-1, the J call TRBJ1-3; D ambiguous. Trimming removed 6 bases at V and 6 bases at J, with 15 bases between. CDR3 length: 13 residues. Germline V lookup: CDR1 DFQATT, CDR2 SNEGSKA (reference sequence). CDR3 nucleotides: TGCAGTGCCCTCCTCCCCACAGCAAACACCATATATTTT. This encodes CSALLPTANTIYF.

This clone has a count of ten or more. J is TRBJ2-3 and V is TRBV5-8; D call uncertain. The length of the CDR3 is 13 residues. V lost 4 bases, J lost 4 bases, and 10 bases lay in between. The germline V gene has CDR1 SGHTS and CDR2 YDEGEE. The CDR3 loop reads CASSLSVADTQYF. The DNA of the CDR3 is TGTGCCAGCAGCCTTAGTGTGGCAGATACGCAGTATTTT. Full variable domain (missing parts from reference TRBV5-8 and TRBJ2-3): EAGVTQSPTHLIKTRGQQATLRCSPISGHTSVYWYQQALGLGLQFLLWYDEGEERNRGNFPPRFSGRQFPNYSSELNVNALELEDSALYLCASSLSVADTQYFGPGTRLTVL.

Details on this clone: A much larger clone lies one base from this, so it may be a read error. The CDR3 coding sequence is TGTGCCATCAGCCCGGGACTCGGCACAGATACGCAGTATTTT. It translates to CAISPGLGTDTQYF. This chain connects TRBV5-4 to TRBJ2-3; possible D gene TRBD2, 6 bases. The CDR3 has 14 residues. Germline loops: CDR1 SGHNT, CDR2 YYREEE (reference sequence).

The sample holds many counts of this clone. This chain connects TRBV10-3 to TRBJ2-3; D gene uncertain. Germline CDR1 is ENHRY and CDR2 is SYGVKD. The CDR3 sequence is 15 residues long. V shed 4 bases and J shed 0 bases, with 11 bases lying between them. In nucleotides, the CDR3 is TGTGCCATCAGTGGTAATAGCCCTAGCACAGATACGCAGTATTTT. Protein: CAISGNSPSTDTQYF.

DNA for the CDR3: TGTGCCAGCAGTTTGCACAATCAGGAGACCCAGTACTTC. Its translation: CASSLHNQETQYF. The V gene is TRBV6-1, the J gene TRBJ2-5; D is undetermined. CDR1 and CDR2 from the germline V gene are MNHNS and SASEGT. CDR3 size: 13 residues. Between the trimmed V and J ends, which lost 5 bases and 5 bases, there was a span of 12 bases.

The V and J genes are TRBV4-2 and TRBJ2-3; D is perhaps TRBD1 or TRBD2 (6 bases each). Germline CDR1 reads LGHNA; CDR2 reads YNFKEQ. With 7 bases removed from V and 3 bases from J, the gap between germline ends came to 23 bases. This CDR3 is 17 amino acids long. The CDR3 here is CASTRRDAGAKTDTQYF. The CDR3 DNA is TGTGCCAGCACTCGGAGGGATGCAGGGGCGAAGACAGATACGCAGTATTTT.

In this sample, this clone is medium-sized. Here the CDR3 reads CASSLDRGDTEAFF. CDR3 sequence (DNA): TGTGCCAGCAGCCTGGACAGGGGAGACACTGAAGCTTTCTTT. The J gene is TRBJ1-1, the V gene TRBV6-1, with TRBD1 identical over 9 bases. After removal of 6 bases from V and 3 bases from J, the junction contained 5 bases not matched to a gene. The CDR3 is 14 residues long. CDR1 and CDR2 (germline): MNHNS, SASEGT.

The sample holds many counts of this clone. Here the CDR3 reads CASSEGTGAGETQYF. The CDR3 DNA reads TGTGCCAGCAGTGAAGGGACAGGGGCTGGGGAGACCCAGTACTTC. The chain couples TRBV6-1 to TRBJ2-5; 9 nucleotides align to TRBD1. With V trimmed by 1 base and J by 5 bases, 5 bases remained unmatched. Germline CDR1 and CDR2: MNHNS and SASEGT. The CDR3 extends over 15 amino acids.

To note about this clone: At one end the junction does not follow the germline gene, possibly because of a read error. The J gene is TRBJ2-2, the V gene TRBV4-1, with D unresolved. This CDR3 is 13 amino acids long. Germline V lookup: CDR1 MGHRA, CDR2 YSYEKL. The CDR3 coding sequence is TGCGCCAGCATCCAAGAACGGGTCGCGGAGCTGTTTTTT. Encoded protein: CASIQERVAELFF.

In its sample, this clone was seen many times. The same CDR3 also results from other DNA sequences found in this sample. The chain couples TRBV20-1 to TRBJ2-2, with D possibly being TRBD1 (5 bases). Per germline, CDR1 DFQATT and CDR2 SNEGSKA (reference sequence). V lost 4 bases to trimming and J lost 0 bases, with 15 bases between them. This CDR3 comprises 16 residues. The CDR3 bases are TGCAGTGCTATAAGGGGTCAGCGCGCGAACACCGGGGAGCTGTTTTTT. As protein: CSAIRGQRANTGELFF.

This chain joins TRBV11-2 and TRBJ2-7; D is undetermined. The ends were cut back, 3 bases at V and 3 bases at J, with 12 bases in the middle. The CDR3 contains 14 residues. CDR1 and CDR2 (germline): SGHAT, FQNNGV. The CDR3 protein is CASSFGSGNYEQYF. The CDR3 DNA sequence: TGTGCCAGCAGCTTCGGGTCAGGTAACTACGAGCAGTACTTC.

This clone turned up a few times. This CDR3 is missing its conserved last phenylalanine or tryptophan, likely due to a read error. The chain is built from TRBV6-1 and TRBJ2-7; 7 positions match TRBD1. Looked up from germline, CDR1 is MNHNS and CDR2 is SASEGT. This CDR3 has 14 residues. The CDR3 region has the DNA TGTGCCACCCAGGGGGACCTTAACTCCTACGATCAGTACTAC. Translating it yields CATQGDLNSYDQYY.

This chain uses TRBV7-8 with TRBJ1-5; no firm D call. The CDR3 covers 13 residues. Germline CDR1 and CDR2: SGHVS and FQNEAQ. Deletions cut 0 bases from V and 5 bases from J, with 5 bases between. The CDR3 here is CASSLAADQPQHF. The CDR3 DNA reads as TGTGCCAGCAGCTTAGCGGCAGATCAGCCCCAGCATTTT.

This clone was found many times. The gene calls are TRBV19 and TRBJ1-2; D is possibly TRBD1 (6 bases). The CDR3 spans 16 residues. V was trimmed by 2 bases and J by 7 bases, leaving 20 bases between them. Germline V gene sequence: CDR1 LNHDA, CDR2 SQIVND (reference sequence). The CDR3 protein is CASSIKGSMGGSGYTF. DNA of the CDR3: TGTGCCAGTAGTATAAAAGGTTCTATGGGGGGCTCTGGCTACACCTTC.